The 14 T cell receptor beta chains in this list originate from one sample, sequenced in a study of Ad26.COV2.S vaccination and SARS-CoV-2 variants. Indicated treatment: roughly 19 received Ad26.COV2.S at low or high dose, single or two shots; 5 received placebo; per-sample allocation not given. Day 63 after the first vaccine or placebo injection was the time point for sampling. The assay was immunoSEQ multiplex PCR, and TCRdb's table has in-frame clones only and misses some. This sample has more than 300,000 clones, with 88% found just once. This specimen was peripheral blood, taken in a trial of Ad26.COV2.S vaccine versus placebo. These receptors were collected from a person aged 18-65 years who received the Ad26.COV2.S COVID-19 vaccine or a placebo.

The chain combines TRBV6-5 with TRBJ1-2; 7 nucleotides line up with TRBD1. Germline values: CDR1 MNHEY, CDR2 SVGAGI. The J segment lost 0 bases and the V segment lost 4 bases, leaving 8 bases of the junction unmatched. This CDR3 is 16 amino acids long. In DNA form, the CDR3 reads TGTGCCAGCAGTTCACCCCGGGACAGATCTAACTATGGCTACACCTTC. It yields the protein CASSSPRDRSNYGYTF.

The chain has TRBV10-3 and TRBJ2-2; possibly TRBD2 for D (5 bases). Germline CDR1 reads ENHRY; CDR2 reads SYGVKD. The CDR3 contains 15 residues. V lost 0 bases and J 6 bases, leaving 11 bases between the germline ends. CDR3 loop: CAISESDSLSGELFF. The DNA for the CDR3 is TGTGCCATCAGTGAGTCGGACTCCTTATCCGGGGAGCTGTTTTTT.

The gene calls are TRBV7-6 and TRBJ1-3, with D unclear. The V end lost 5 bases, the J end lost 0 bases, and 11 bases lay between the germline ends. Germline loops: CDR1 SGHVS, CDR2 FNYEAQ. The CDR3 extends over 15 amino acids. The CDR3 DNA reads as TGTGCCAGCAGCCTGGCGGCCCGCTCTGGAAACACCATATATTTT. Translation gives CASSLAARSGNTIYF. The full variable domain, its missing parts supplied by reference TRBV7-6 and TRBJ1-3, is GAGVSQSPRYKVTKRGQDVALRCDPISGHVSLYWYRQALGQGPEFLTYFNYEAQQDKSGLPNDRFSAERPEGSISTLTIQRTEQRDSAMYRCASSLAARSGNTIYFGEGSWLTVV.

A note on this clone: Other DNA sequences in this specimen translate into the identical CDR3. This chain links TRBV9 with TRBJ1-5; D unresolved. V lost 0 bases and J 6 bases, leaving 7 bases between the germline ends. Germline-derived CDR1 and CDR2 are SGDLS and YYNGEE. This CDR3 contains 13 residues. The CDR3 spells CASSVGEGQPQHF. The CDR3 DNA sequence: TGTGCCAGCAGCGTAGGGGAAGGTCAGCCCCAGCATTTT.

The gene calls are TRBV29-1 and TRBJ1-1; 7 nucleotides match TRBD1. With 7 bases clipped from V and 8 bases from J, the junction kept 10 bases outside the gene matches. Germline V lookup: CDR1 SQVTM, CDR2 ANQGSEA. The CDR3 consists of 12 residues. CDR3 sequence reads: CSAADRAQEAFF. The CDR3 DNA is TGCAGCGCTGCAGACAGGGCGCAAGAAGCTTTCTTT.

In this sample, this clone turned up once. V usage is TRBV28 and J usage is TRBJ2-7; D gene ambiguous. The CDR3 covers 12 residues. CDR1 MDHEN and CDR2 SYDVKM come from the germline V gene. V was clipped by 3 bases and J by 3 bases, with 6 bases between them. CDR3 sequence reads: CASSFQYYEQYF. For the CDR3, the DNA is TGTGCCAGCAGTTTCCAGTACTACGAGCAGTACTTC. Full variable domain (outside the CDR3, taken from reference TRBV28 and TRBJ2-7): DVKVTQSSRYLVKRTGEKVFLECVQDMDHENMFWYRQDPGLGLRLIYFSYDVKMKEKGDIPEGYSVSREKKERFSLILESASTNQTSMYLCASSFQYYEQYFGPGTRLTVT.

This chain links TRBV11-3 with TRBJ2-1; tentative D call: TRBD1 (6 bases). CDR1 and CDR2 from the germline V gene are SGHNT and YENEEA. The CDR3 extends over 16 amino acids. V was trimmed by 1 base and J by 0 bases, leaving 10 bases between them. CDR3 region: CASSLGGQSSYNEQFF. The CDR3, as DNA: TGTGCCAGCAGCTTAGGCGGACAGAGCTCCTACAATGAGCAGTTCTTC.

The chain carries TRBV7-2 and TRBJ2-7; 8 bases agree with TRBD2. CDR3 length: 16 amino acids. V was clipped by 5 bases and J by 0 bases; unmatched bases: 9. Germline V CDR1 and CDR2: SGHTA, FQGNSA. In DNA, the CDR3 is TGTGCCAGCAGCCCAAGCCCGGGGGGGAGCTCCTACGAGCAGTACTTC. Translated: CASSPSPGGSSYEQYF.

This sequence joins TRBV20-1 and TRBJ2-7, with D maybe TRBD1 (5 bases). CDR3 size: 12 residues. V was pared by 3 bases and J by 4 bases, with 10 bases between. Germline V gene data show CDR1 as DFQATT and CDR2 as SNEGSKA (reference sequence). The CDR3 region is CSASQGKYEQYF. CDR3 bases: TGCAGTGCTAGTCAGGGAAAGTACGAGCAGTACTTC.

The chain is built from TRBV28 and TRBJ1-2; D is unresolved. Germline-derived CDR1 and CDR2 are MDHEN and SYDVKM. The ends were cut back, 5 bases at V and 8 bases at J, with 9 bases in the middle. CDR3 size: 11 residues. DNA for the CDR3: TGTGCCAGCAGTCCAGCGGGGGGCTACACCTTC. It is translated as CASSPAGGYTF.

The chain recombines TRBV9 with TRBJ1-2; perhaps TRBD1 as D (5 bases). The V gene lost 2 bases and the J gene lost 2 bases, with 13 bases spanning the gap. Germline values: CDR1 SGDLS, CDR2 YYNGEE. The CDR3 is made up of 15 amino acids. The CDR3 DNA sequence: TGTGCCAGCAGCGTTCGCGGGGCTGGAAACTATGGCTACACCTTC. Translated: CASSVRGAGNYGYTF.

The V gene is TRBV3-1 (or the pseudogene TRBV3-2), the J gene TRBJ1-4, with TRBD1 identical over 7 bases. V lost 4 bases to trimming and J lost 10 bases; unmatched junction nucleotides: 15. CDR3 length equals 16 residues. Germline lookup yields CDR1 LGHDT and CDR2 YNNKEL (reference sequence). The CDR3 bases are TGTGCCAGCAGCCGAGCAAAGACAGGGCGTGGTGGAAAACTGTTTTTT. Encoded protein: CASSRAKTGRGGKLFF.

In DNA, the CDR3 is TGCGCCAGCAGCCTTTACAGGGGGCAGGGCGAGCAGTACTTC. Its protein is CASSLYRGQGEQYF. V gene TRBV4-3 combines with J gene TRBJ2-7; 9 nucleotides align to TRBD1. Germline values: CDR1 LGHNA, CDR2 YSLEER. Trimming cost V 4 bases and J 6 bases; bases outside gene matches: 7. The CDR3 runs 14 residues.

This clone is a singleton in its sample. The chain uses TRBV4-1 and TRBJ2-1; possibly TRBD1 for D (6 bases). CDR1 is MGHRA and CDR2 is YSYEKL in the germline V gene. V was trimmed by 4 bases and J by 1 base, leaving 11 bases between them. The CDR3 is 15 residues long. CDR3 nucleotide sequence: TGCGCCAGCAGCCCGGACAGACTTTCCTACAATGAGCAGTTCTTC. Translation: CASSPDRLSYNEQFF.